This T cell receptor beta chain was captured in a study of cytomegalovirus exposure and HLA in healthy donors. Whole-study context: When 300 to 500 donors were genotyped, approximately 81% of them were found to fall in the Caucasian-associated ancestry cluster. Study findings and constraints: Several of the most significant clusters appeared, in a later analysis, to be linked to common viral pathogens. It is likely that the observed cluster of highly shared sequence variants was a sequencing artifact. A later analysis showed TCR association rates differing by HLA locus, peaking at DRB1 and lowest at HLA-C.

13 Jbeta primers and 60 Vbeta primers were used for the PCR. Method: immunoSEQ multiplex PCR; TCRdb's copy keeps in-frame clones and lacks some. The top ten hold roughly 2.9% of the sample, which has tens of thousands of clones, 65% to 85% seen once. With respect to this clone: Its antigen is unknown.

Germline trimming cut 6 bases from V and 8 bases from J; bases unmatched to any gene: 10. CDR1 is WSHSY and CDR2 is SAAADI in the germline V gene. This CDR3 contains 14 residues. The source is a woman aged 25 to 45 in good health and CMV-seronegative. V is TRBV10-2 and J is TRBJ2-1, with 7 bases that match TRBD1. The sample was PBMCs. This CDR3 is CASRSTGAGDEQFF. CDR3 in DNA: TGCGCCAGCAGGAGTACAGGGGCGGGCGATGAGCAGTTCTTC.